Below, 31 T cell receptor beta chains from the same sample are listed, as sequenced in a study of metastatic and nonmetastatic thyroid tumors. TCRdb re-processed the PCR reads through MiXCR. The sample consists of some 41,000 clones, under 4% of them appearing once. Every patient underwent thyroid surgery untreated. Sequences were obtained from blood. These receptors were obtained from a female donor with papillary thyroid cancer or a benign thyroid nodule (not recorded which). Some clones in this sample may be carry-over from other donors' samples.

Many counts were recorded for this clone. The CDR3 bases are TGTGCCAGCAGCGGGGGACAGGGGGGCACTGAAGCTTTCTTT. This gives the protein CASSGGQGGTEAFF. The rearrangement uses TRBV7-9 and TRBJ1-1; TRBD1 agrees at 11 bases. V gave up 5 bases and J gave up 4 bases; unmatched junction bases: 3. The CDR3 sequence is 14 residues long. From germline, CDR1 is SEHNR and CDR2 FQNEAQ (reference sequence).

This clone rates as medium-sized (0.01 to 0.1%). The CDR3 is CASSPTSILRGEKLFF. The DNA for the CDR3 is TGCGCCAGCAGCCCGACCTCGATACTTCGAGGGGAAAAACTGTTTTTT. The chain links TRBV4-1 to TRBJ1-4; D remains ambiguous. The CDR3 has 16 residues. V shed 4 bases and J shed 8 bases, with 20 bases lying between them. Germline CDR1 MGHRA, CDR2 YSYEKL.

The sample holds a few counts of this clone. The rearrangement joins TRBV19 to TRBJ1-4; possibly TRBD1 for D (5 bases). The germline V gene encodes CDR1 LNHDA and CDR2 SQIVND (reference sequence). The CDR3 length is 15 residues. V gave up 1 base and J gave up 7 bases, with 13 bases separating them. CDR3 loop: CASSIGAGFGEKLFF. CDR3 sequence (DNA): TGTGCCAGTAGTATAGGGGCAGGGTTTGGTGAAAAACTGTTTTTT.

A few counts support this clone. J is TRBJ1-2 and V is TRBV27; D remains ambiguous. Germline-derived CDR1 and CDR2 are MNHEY and SMNVEV (reference sequence). Trimming shortened V by 2 bases and J by 7 bases, and 11 bases separated the two germline ends. This CDR3 region has 13 residues. This CDR3 is CASSLGGGPGYTF. DNA for the CDR3: TGTGCCAGCAGTTTAGGTGGCGGCCCTGGCTACACCTTC.

There are many counts of this clone. The chain has TRBV7-3 and TRBJ2-1, with D possibly matching TRBD2 (6 bases). The V gene lost 1 base and the J gene lost 0 bases, with 13 bases spanning the gap. Germline V gene data show CDR1 as SGHTA and CDR2 as FQGTGA. This CDR3 contains 17 residues. CDR3 protein: CASSLRASESSYNEQFF. CDR3 sequence (DNA): TGTGCCAGCAGCTTAAGGGCTAGCGAGAGCTCCTACAATGAGCAGTTCTTC.

About this clone: The junction and the germline gene differ at one end; a read error may be behind it. This chain connects TRBV15 to TRBJ2-5; D not certain. This CDR3 comprises 14 residues. Germline V gene data show CDR1 as LNHNV and CDR2 as YYDKDF (reference sequence). CDR3 coding DNA: TGTGCCACCAGCAAACCCCGGGTCCAAAAGACCCAGTACTTC. It codes for CATSKPRVQKTQYF.

A few counts support this clone. The chain is built from TRBV20-1 and TRBJ2-2; 13 bases fit TRBD2. Unmatched junction bases numbered 1, after V lost 0 bases and J lost 3 bases. CDR1 DFQATT and CDR2 SNEGSKA come from the germline V gene (reference sequence). The CDR3 runs to 16 residues. The CDR3 here is CSARDGLAGDTGELFF. The CDR3 coding sequence is TGCAGTGCTAGAGATGGACTAGCGGGAGACACCGGGGAGCTGTTTTTT.

This clone was counted many times. In DNA, the CDR3 is TGTGCCAGCACCATGGGCGGGGCAGGGCCGGAGACCCAGTACTTC. Translating gives CASTMGGAGPETQYF. J is TRBJ2-5 and V is TRBV2; a weak D match, TRBD2 (6 bases). Germline values: CDR1 SNHLY, CDR2 FYNNEI. The CDR3 loop spans 15 amino acids. The ends were cut back, 7 bases at V and 5 bases at J, with 20 bases in the middle.

This clone was detected many times. V gene TRBV11-2 combines with J gene TRBJ2-1; D call uncertain. V was shortened by 9 bases and J by 0 bases, with 9 bases between the two germline ends. Germline V lookup: CDR1 SGHAT, CDR2 FQNNGV. The CDR3 has 13 amino acids. The CDR3 protein is CASSQSSYNEQFF. CDR3 sequence (DNA): TGTGCCAGTTCCCAAAGCTCCTACAATGAGCAGTTCTTC.

This clone was detected ten times or more. This chain uses TRBV19 with TRBJ2-2; D uncertain. V dropped 2 bases and J dropped 6 bases, with 7 bases sitting between them. There are 13 residues in the CDR3. Germline V gene sequence: CDR1 LNHDA, CDR2 SQIVND (reference sequence). DNA of the CDR3: TGTGCCAGTAGTATATTGGGATCCGGGGAGCTGTTTTTT. Residues: CASSILGSGELFF.

There are many counts of this clone. V and J are TRBV6-1 and TRBJ2-1, with no clear D. V lost 2 bases to trimming and J lost 4 bases, with 12 bases between them. Germline V gene lookup returns CDR1 MNHNS and CDR2 SASEGT. The CDR3 is made up of 15 amino acids. CDR3 residues: CASSEWGKEYNEQFF. Here the CDR3 DNA reads TGTGCCAGCAGTGAATGGGGAAAGGAATACAATGAGCAGTTCTTC.

This clone was found many times. The chain has TRBV11-3 and TRBJ2-7; TRBD2 is a possible D gene (6 bases). The CDR3 has 13 residues. V shed 5 bases and J shed 0 bases, with 8 bases lying between them. Germline lookup yields CDR1 SGHNT and CDR2 YENEEA. CDR3 sequence: CASSAGSSYEQYF. The CDR3 nucleotides are TGTGCCAGCAGCGCCGGGAGCTCCTACGAGCAGTACTTC.

V gene TRBV5-1 combines with J gene TRBJ1-2, with D uncertain. Germline-derived CDR1 and CDR2 are SGHRS and YFSETQ. V lost 3 bases to trimming and J lost 3 bases, with 15 bases between them. CDR3 length: 15 amino acids. In DNA, the CDR3 is TGCGCCAGCAGCTCTGGACCGTCGTGGGACTATGGCTACACCTTC. It encodes CASSSGPSWDYGYTF.

This clone was counted only a few times. The chain is built from TRBV12-3 or TRBV12-4 and TRBJ2-1, with D tentatively TRBD1 (5 bases). V lost 6 bases and J 5 bases, leaving 11 bases between the germline ends. The CDR3 length is 13 residues. The CDR3 reads CASSQGRNNEQFF. The DNA of the CDR3 is TGTGCCAGCAGCCAGGGTAGAAACAATGAGCAGTTCTTC.

Ten or more counts support this clone. In DNA form, the CDR3 reads TGTGCCAGCAGCTTGGCGTGGCCGGGAGTCAGCAATGAGCAGTTCTTC. It codes for CASSLAWPGVSNEQFF. The chain joins TRBV5-4 to TRBJ2-1, with D tentatively TRBD2 (6 bases). V was trimmed by 0 bases and J by 6 bases, leaving 16 bases between them. The CDR3 consists of 16 residues. The germline gives CDR1 SGHNT, CDR2 YYREEE (reference sequence).

The gene calls are TRBV28 and TRBJ1-6, with TRBD1 matching 12 bases. This CDR3 has 16 amino acids. J was trimmed by 6 bases and V by 2 bases; bases with no gene match: 2. Germline V gene data show CDR1 as MDHEN and CDR2 as SYDVKM. The CDR3 nucleotides read TGTGCCAGCAGTTTAGGGACAGGGGGCTTTAATTCACCCCTCCACTTT. This sequence encodes CASSLGTGGFNSPLHF.

Comment on this clone: This sample includes further DNA sequences coding for the same CDR3. The V call is TRBV7-2, the J call TRBJ2-3, with a weak D call TRBD1 (5 bases). Trimming removed 3 bases from V and 2 bases from J, with 15 bases in between. This CDR3 has 16 residues. CDR1 and CDR2 (germline): SGHTA, FQGNSA. The CDR3 sequence: CASSFDRGAHTDTQYF. The CDR3 DNA reads as TGTGCCAGCAGCTTCGATAGGGGTGCCCACACAGATACGCAGTATTTT.

At least ten counts were recorded for this clone. V and J are TRBV25-1 and TRBJ1-2; TRBD1 aligns across 7 bases. V shed 3 bases and J 3 bases; nucleotides not matched to a gene: 19. The CDR3 sequence is 19 residues long. Germline V lookup: CDR1 MGHDK, CDR2 SYGVNS. DNA of the CDR3: TGTGCCAGCAGTGACCAAAACCCAGGCAGGGGGTACGGTGACTATGGCTACACCTTC. Amino acid sequence: CASSDQNPGRGYGDYGYTF.

This clone was picked up many times. The J gene is TRBJ1-2, the V gene TRBV6-1; D uncertain. The CDR3 runs to 13 residues. The V gene lost 6 bases and the J gene lost 4 bases, with 12 bases spanning the gap. Germline values: CDR1 MNHNS, CDR2 SASEGT. The CDR3 reads CASSAARSYGYTF. The CDR3 nucleotides read TGTGCCAGCAGCGCTGCCCGCTCCTATGGCTACACCTTC.

This clone was counted many times. This chain joins TRBV5-1 and TRBJ1-4, with D possibly matching TRBD1 (6 bases). V lost 4 bases and J 6 bases, leaving 16 bases between the germline ends. The germline V gene encodes CDR1 SGHRS and CDR2 YFSETQ. The CDR3 consists of 15 residues. CDR3 in amino acids: CASSALRGGDEKLFF. CDR3 nucleotides: TGCGCCAGCAGCGCCCTCAGGGGCGGCGATGAAAAACTGTTTTTT.

V is TRBV12-5 and J is TRBJ2-1; D unresolved. The CDR3 totals 14 residues. Germline assignment: CDR1 LGHNT and CDR2 FRNRAP. The V gene lost 1 base and the J gene lost 8 bases, with 12 bases spanning the gap. This chain's CDR3 is CASGLGTPADEQFF. Here the CDR3 DNA reads TGTGCTAGTGGTTTGGGGACCCCGGCGGATGAGCAGTTCTTC.

This clone occurred many times. V is TRBV7-9 and J is TRBJ1-1, with D possibly matching TRBD1 (6 bases). CDR3 size: 16 residues. Germline V CDR1 and CDR2: SEHNR, FQNEAQ (reference sequence). V was pared by 5 bases and J by 6 bases, with 22 bases between. The CDR3 DNA reads as TGTGCCAGCAGCCCCGGGTTCGGCAGGGGAATTGCTGAAGCTTTCTTT. This gives the protein CASSPGFGRGIAEAFF.

This clone was observed many times. The chain recombines TRBV6-1 with TRBJ2-3; no clear D gene. The V and J ends lost 10 bases and 3 bases respectively, with 17 bases between them. CDR1 and CDR2 (germline): MNHNS, SASEGT. The CDR3 is 14 residues long. CDR3 DNA: TGTGCCACCGCACGGTTCCTGGGGACAGATACGCAGTATTTT. Protein: CATARFLGTDTQYF.

The J gene is TRBJ2-2, the V gene TRBV20-1, with TRBD1 as a possible D gene (6 bases). Trimming took 6 bases from V and 0 from J, leaving 17 bases between them. The CDR3 length is 16 residues. Germline V gene sequence: CDR1 DFQATT, CDR2 SNEGSKA (reference sequence). This CDR3 reads CSAPDRRTANTGELFF. The CDR3 coding sequence is TGCAGTGCCCCAGATCGTAGGACAGCGAACACCGGGGAGCTGTTTTTT.

This clone came up once. The gene calls are TRBV18 and TRBJ2-7; TRBD1 matches at 9 bases. The CDR3 runs 14 residues. With V trimmed by 2 bases and J by 3 bases, 2 bases remained unmatched. Germline lookup yields CDR1 KGHSH and CDR2 LQKENI. CDR3: CASSPRQGVYEQYF. In nucleotides, the CDR3 is TGTGCCAGCTCACCAAGACAGGGGGTCTACGAGCAGTACTTC.

This clone was counted ten times or more. The chain employs TRBV10-3 and TRBJ2-5, with TRBD1 identical over 9 bases. J was trimmed by 1 base and V by 8 bases; bases with no gene match: 20. Per the germline V gene, CDR1 is ENHRY and CDR2 is SYGVKD. The CDR3 runs 19 residues. The CDR3 protein is CAIGWDRAGSGTPQETQYF. In DNA, the CDR3 is TGTGCCATCGGCTGGGACAGGGCGGGGAGCGGGACCCCCCAAGAGACCCAGTACTTC.

The chain carries TRBV27 and TRBJ1-6; a possible D gene is TRBD1 (6 bases). Looked up from germline, CDR1 is MNHEY and CDR2 is SMNVEV (reference sequence). V dropped 5 bases and J dropped 6 bases, with 11 bases sitting between them. The CDR3 length is 14 residues. The CDR3 DNA reads as TGTGCCAGCAGTCCCGGACAGAGTAATTCACCCCTCCACTTT. Protein product: CASSPGQSNSPLHF.

This chain joins TRBV20-1 and TRBJ1-5; a weak D match, TRBD1 (6 bases). This CDR3 contains 14 residues. Germline V lookup: CDR1 DFQATT, CDR2 SNEGSKA (reference sequence). The V end lost 6 bases, the J end lost 4 bases, and 16 bases lay between the germline ends. In nucleotides, the CDR3 is TGCAGTGCAAATACAGGGCTCAGGAATCAGCCCCAGCATTTT. It specifies CSANTGLRNQPQHF.

The CDR3 nucleotides read TGTGCCAGCACCAAAGATGGAGGCGGGAGTCCTACAAGTGAGCAGTTCTTC. Protein product: CASTKDGGGSPTSEQFF. The genes are TRBV7-3 and TRBJ2-1, with 7 positions matching TRBD2. Germline trimming cut 7 bases from V and 9 bases from J; bases unmatched to any gene: 21. The germline gives CDR1 SGHTA, CDR2 FQGTGA. CDR3 length equals 17 residues.

This clone was detected ten times or more. The chain uses TRBV6-1 and TRBJ2-3; D gene uncertain. Trimming cost V 10 bases and J 2 bases, with 10 bases left between them. This CDR3 spans 12 amino acids. Germline loops: CDR1 MNHNS, CDR2 SASEGT. Written as DNA, the CDR3 is TGTGCCACCGGACCCTACACAGATACGCAGTATTTT. This gives the protein CATGPYTDTQYF.

This clone was seen more than once but under ten times. The chain is built from TRBV7-3 and TRBJ2-5, with D hard to call. Trimming cost V 3 bases and J 4 bases, with 6 bases left between them. The CDR3 runs to 12 residues. Germline CDR1 is SGHTA and CDR2 is FQGTGA. The CDR3 is CASSFPGETQYF. CDR3 bases: TGTGCCAGCAGCTTCCCCGGAGAGACCCAGTACTTC.